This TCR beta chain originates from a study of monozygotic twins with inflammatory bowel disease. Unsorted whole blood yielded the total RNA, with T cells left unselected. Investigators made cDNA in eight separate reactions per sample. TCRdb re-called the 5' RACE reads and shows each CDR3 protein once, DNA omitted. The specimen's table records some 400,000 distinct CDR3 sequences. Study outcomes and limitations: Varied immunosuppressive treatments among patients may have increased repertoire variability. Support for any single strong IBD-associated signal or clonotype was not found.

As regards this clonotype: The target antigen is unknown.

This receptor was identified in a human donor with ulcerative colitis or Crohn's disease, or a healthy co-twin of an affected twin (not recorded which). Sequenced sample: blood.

CDR3 amino acids: CASSLFGGGNYNEQFF. This chain connects TRBV7-3 to TRBJ2-1; the TRBD2 assignment by TCRdb is unverifiable without DNA. Germline V gene lookup returns CDR1 SGHTA and CDR2 FQGTGA. This CDR3 has 16 residues.